One sample yielded the 15 T cell receptor beta chains listed below, sequenced in a study of IL-17A CD8 T cells in psoriatic arthritis synovium. IL-17A and IFNgamma secretion assays labeled CD3+ T cells stimulated more than 1.4 hours with PMA and ionomycin. Synovial fluid was aspirated from actively inflamed joints of psoriatic arthritis patients. TCRdb keeps only in-frame clones here, not all; method: immunoSEQ multiplex PCR. The data show about 2,200 clones, with about 72% seen just once and around 11% held by the top ten. What was sequenced was IFN-gamma+ CD8+ T cells from synovial fluid. Stated subset: IL-17A-IFNgamma+ memory CD8+ (Tc1) cells. The receptors derive from a human donor with psoriatic arthritis.

CDR3 residues: CASSFQGSDIQYF. The DNA for the CDR3 is TGTGCCAGCAGCTTTCAGGGGAGTGACATTCAGTACTTC. The gene calls are TRBV5-8 and TRBJ2-4; D perhaps matches TRBD1 (6 bases). Trimming removed 2 bases at V and 8 bases at J, with 11 bases between. This CDR3 contains 13 residues. The germline gives CDR1 SGHTS, CDR2 YDEGEE.

The chain employs TRBV27 and TRBJ1-2; D uncertain. This CDR3 comprises 14 residues. Trimming took off 5 bases at V and 3 bases at J, with 13 bases between the two ends. The V gene's germline CDR1 is MNHEY and CDR2 SMNVEV (reference sequence). The CDR3 region has the DNA TGTGCCAGCAGTAGCTCTCCGGCGGACTATGGCTACACCTTC. Its protein product is CASSSSPADYGYTF.

The chain is built from TRBV11-2 and TRBJ2-1; unclear D gene. This CDR3 is 14 amino acids long. Germline V lookup: CDR1 SGHAT, CDR2 FQNNGV. V was pared by 4 bases and J by 6 bases, with 13 bases between. The CDR3 nucleotides read TGTGCCAGCAGCTACTCCCCAACCGTCAATGAGCAGTTCTTC. Its protein product is CASSYSPTVNEQFF.

This clone was seen once. The chain joins TRBV19 to TRBJ1-5; the match to TRBD1 covers 9 bases. CDR1 and CDR2 from the germline V gene are LNHDA and SQIVND (reference sequence). This CDR3 has 16 residues. J was trimmed by 0 bases and V by 5 bases; bases with no gene match: 5. CDR3 sequence (DNA): TGTGCCAGTAGTGCAGGGGACAGGGCTAGCAATCAGCCCCAGCATTTT. The encoded protein is CASSAGDRASNQPQHF. The entire variable domain, with the rest obtained from reference TRBV19 and TRBJ1-5, is as follows: DGGITQSPKYLFRKEGQNVTLSCEQNLNHDAMYWYRQDPGQGLRLIYYSQIVNDFQKGDIAEGYSVSREKKESFPLTVTSAQKNPTAFYLCASSAGDRASNQPQHFGDGTRLSIL.

This clone occurred a few times. The CDR3, as DNA: TGTGCCAGCAGCCCAGGACCCGGGGCAGATACGCAGTATTTT. Its translation is CASSPGPGADTQYF. The V and J genes are TRBV7-6 and TRBJ2-3; maybe TRBD2 (5 bases). The germline gives CDR1 SGHVS, CDR2 FNYEAQ. This CDR3 spans 14 amino acids. Trimming shortened V by 5 bases and J by 4 bases, and 13 bases separated the two germline ends. The complete variable domain, with remaining parts taken from reference TRBV7-6 and TRBJ2-3, reads GAGVSQSPRYKVTKRGQDVALRCDPISGHVSLYWYRQALGQGPEFLTYFNYEAQQDKSGLPNDRFSAERPEGSISTLTIQRTEQRDSAMYRCASSPGPGADTQYFGPGTRLTVL.

The V gene is TRBV19, the J gene TRBJ1-4; maybe TRBD1 (5 bases). The V gene lost 5 bases and the J gene lost 8 bases, with 15 bases spanning the gap. CDR1 is LNHDA and CDR2 is SQIVND in the germline V gene (reference sequence). This CDR3 comprises 14 residues. CDR3 nucleotide sequence: TGTGCCAGTAGTCACCAGGGTGGGATAGAAAAACTGTTTTTT. Translated: CASSHQGGIEKLFF. Full variable domain (remainder filled in from reference TRBV19 and TRBJ1-4): DGGITQSPKYLFRKEGQNVTLSCEQNLNHDAMYWYRQDPGQGLRLIYYSQIVNDFQKGDIAEGYSVSREKKESFPLTVTSAQKNPTAFYLCASSHQGGIEKLFFGSGTQLSVL.

The genes are TRBV30 and TRBJ1-2; TRBD1 aligns across 8 bases. The CDR3 sequence is 15 residues long. Germline V CDR1 and CDR2: GTSNPN, SVGIG (reference sequence). V lost 3 bases to trimming and J lost 0 bases; unmatched junction nucleotides: 6. CDR3 amino acids: CAWSNSGGANYGYTF. Here the CDR3 DNA reads TGTGCCTGGAGCAACTCAGGGGGCGCTAACTATGGCTACACCTTC. Filled out from reference TRBV30 and TRBJ1-2, the complete variable domain reads SQTIHQWPATLVQPVGSPLSLECTVEGTSNPNLYWYRQAAGRGLQLLFYSVGIGQISSEVPQNLSASRPQDRQFILSSKKLLLSDSGFYLCAWSNSGGANYGYTFGSGTRLTVV.

CDR3 DNA sequence: TGTGCCAGCAGCGTAGTATTGACAGGGGGCACCGGGGAGCTGTTTTTT. Its protein is CASSVVLTGGTGELFF. The chain uses TRBV9 and TRBJ2-2; 9 bases match TRBD1. V was pared by 0 bases and J by 4 bases, with 4 bases of the junction left unmatched. Per germline, CDR1 SGDLS and CDR2 YYNGEE. There are 16 residues in the CDR3.

This clone has more than one count but fewer than ten. The rearrangement joins TRBV13 to TRBJ1-1, with D possibly being TRBD1 (6 bases). This CDR3 is built from 15 residues. V shed 8 bases and J shed 2 bases, with 18 bases lying between them. CDR1 PRHDT and CDR2 FYEKMQ come from the germline V gene (reference sequence). This CDR3 reads CASGVRGGLNTEAFF. The CDR3 DNA reads TGTGCCAGCGGGGTAAGAGGGGGGCTCAACACTGAAGCTTTCTTT.

The gene calls are TRBV7-9 and TRBJ2-2; D is possibly TRBD1 or TRBD2 (5 bases each). The CDR3 runs to 17 residues. The V gene lost 0 bases and the J gene lost 5 bases, with 16 bases spanning the gap. Germline-derived CDR1 and CDR2 are SEHNR and FQNEAQ (reference sequence). The CDR3 sequence is CASSLAEVTETTGELFF. The CDR3 nucleotides read TGTGCCAGCAGCTTAGCGGAGGTGACAGAGACAACCGGGGAGCTGTTTTTT.

This clone is labeled as large. The chain uses TRBV5-6 and TRBJ2-7, with unresolved D. Trimming removed 0 bases from V and 5 bases from J, with 12 bases in between. The CDR3 has 14 residues. Germline loops: CDR1 SGHDT, CDR2 YYEEEE. CDR3 amino acids: CASSLVSARHEQYF. The CDR3, as DNA: TGTGCCAGCAGCTTGGTGTCGGCGCGCCACGAGCAGTACTTC.

The V call is TRBV5-6, the J call TRBJ1-2, with TRBD1 matching over 8 bases. There are 14 residues in the CDR3. Looked up from germline, CDR1 is SGHDT and CDR2 is YYEEEE. The J segment lost 7 bases and the V segment lost 4 bases, leaving 9 bases of the junction unmatched. The CDR3 loop is CASSSINDRGGYTF. The CDR3, as DNA: TGTGCCAGCAGCAGCATAAATGACAGGGGTGGCTACACCTTC.

The V call is TRBV9, the J call TRBJ2-3, with 9 bases identical to TRBD1. The germline V gene encodes CDR1 SGDLS and CDR2 YYNGEE. CDR3 length equals 20 residues. Unmatched junction bases numbered 15, after V lost 0 bases and J lost 1 base. DNA for the CDR3: TGTGCCAGCAGCGTAGAGGGGACAGGGTCCCTTTCATTGGGCACAGATACGCAGTATTTT. It encodes CASSVEGTGSLSLGTDTQYF.

About this clone: Other DNA sequences in the sample encode the same CDR3. This chain joins TRBV11-2 and TRBJ2-5; D is perhaps TRBD1 (5 bases). This CDR3 has 14 amino acids. Germline V CDR1 and CDR2: SGHAT, FQNNGV. The V end was cut by 5 bases, the J end by 2 bases, with 12 bases between. CDR3 bases: TGTGCCAGCAGCCTCAGGGCCCCACAAGAGACCCAGTACTTC. Residues: CASSLRAPQETQYF.

V is TRBV4-1 and J is TRBJ2-1, with 9 bases fitting TRBD2. Trimming at V came to 2 bases and at J to 5 bases, leaving 13 bases not matched to a gene. Per germline, CDR1 MGHRA and CDR2 YSYEKL. The CDR3 loop spans 18 amino acids. CDR3 protein: CASSQQLERLAANNEQFF. The DNA of the CDR3 is TGCGCCAGCAGCCAACAACTTGAAAGACTAGCGGCTAACAATGAGCAGTTCTTC.